Below, 15 T cell receptor beta chains from the same sample are listed, as sequenced in a study of PD-L1 blockade in urothelial cancer. The table came from immunoSEQ multiplex PCR; TCRdb's copy has only in-frame clones and leaves some out. The sample includes tens of thousands of clones, under 90% of them seen just once. Time point denoted: pretreatment peripheral blood. This specimen was PBMCs, taken around atezolizumab (anti-PD-L1) treatment. Receptor source: a man in his 60s with urothelial cancer.

The chain links TRBV28 to TRBJ2-1, with 7 bases fitting TRBD1. This CDR3 is built from 16 residues. The germline V gene encodes CDR1 MDHEN and CDR2 SYDVKM. The junction had 15 bases not matched to a gene; V was cut back by 7 bases and J by 6 bases. CDR3 bases: TGTGCCAGCACCTGGACAGGATTTATCGAACCCAATGAGCAGTTCTTC. Protein sequence: CASTWTGFIEPNEQFF.

V gene TRBV7-9 combines with J gene TRBJ2-7; 7 nucleotides agree with TRBD1. The ends lost 5 bases at V and 3 bases at J; junction bases unmatched: 7. This CDR3 comprises 14 residues. Germline loops: CDR1 SEHNR, CDR2 FQNEAQ (reference sequence). The CDR3 sequence: CASSHGTANYEQYF. Written as DNA, the CDR3 is TGTGCCAGCAGCCACGGGACAGCAAACTACGAGCAGTACTTC.

The chain combines TRBV6-1 with TRBJ2-2; 10 nucleotides align to TRBD1. The germline CDR1 and CDR2 sequences are MNHNS and SASEGT. J lost 5 bases, V lost 8 bases, and 5 bases had no gene match. This CDR3 is 14 amino acids long. CDR3 sequence (DNA): TGTGCCAGCGATGGGACAGGGGAAACCGGGGAGCTGTTTTTT. It encodes CASDGTGETGELFF.

The CDR3 loop reads CASNRQGGFVGELFF. CDR3 coding DNA: TGTGCCAGCAACCGACAGGGGGGTTTTGTCGGGGAGCTGTTTTTT. The chain links TRBV6-5 to TRBJ2-2; 9 bases match TRBD1. This CDR3 is 15 amino acids long. CDR1 MNHEY and CDR2 SVGAGI come from the germline V gene. V was pared by 7 bases and J by 7 bases, with 10 bases of the junction left unmatched.

This chain uses TRBV27 with TRBJ1-5; TRBD1 matches at 12 bases. Germline CDR1 is MNHEY and CDR2 is SMNVEV (reference sequence). The V gene end was trimmed by 4 bases and the J gene end by 4 bases; junction bases not matched to a gene: 2. The CDR3 runs to 15 residues. The CDR3 bases are TGTGCCAGCAGTTGGGGACAGGGGGCAAATCAGCCCCAGCATTTT. This sequence encodes CASSWGQGANQPQHF.

This chain uses TRBV2 with TRBJ2-1; TRBD1 agrees at 9 bases. The J segment lost 7 bases and the V segment lost 4 bases, leaving 8 bases of the junction unmatched. The CDR3 loop spans 15 amino acids. Germline V gene sequence: CDR1 SNHLY, CDR2 FYNNEI. The CDR3 spells CASSVRTGEENEQFF. The CDR3 DNA sequence: TGTGCCAGCAGTGTCCGGACAGGGGAAGAGAATGAGCAGTTCTTC.

The genes are TRBV27 and TRBJ2-7; tentative D call: TRBD1 (5 bases). V was trimmed by 4 bases and J by 0 bases, leaving 10 bases between them. The CDR3 extends over 14 amino acids. Germline lookup yields CDR1 MNHEY and CDR2 SMNVEV (reference sequence). The CDR3 nucleotides read TGTGCCAGCAGTTCAACAGGTTACTCCTACGAGCAGTACTTC. As protein: CASSSTGYSYEQYF.

The chain carries TRBV19 and TRBJ1-6; D is possibly TRBD1 (5 bases). Trimming pared 5 bases from V and 3 bases from J, leaving 11 bases between. This CDR3 contains 15 residues. CDR1 is LNHDA, CDR2 SQIVND, per germline (reference sequence). The CDR3 nucleotides read TGTGCCAGTAGTGTTGGACAAAACTATAATTCACCCCTCCACTTT. Translation: CASSVGQNYNSPLHF.

The sample holds a few counts of this clone. V usage is TRBV19 and J usage is TRBJ1-2; 11 positions match TRBD1. CDR1 is LNHDA and CDR2 is SQIVND in the germline V gene (reference sequence). Unmatched junction bases numbered 4, after V lost 5 bases and J lost 2 bases. The CDR3 loop spans 15 amino acids. Written as DNA, the CDR3 is TGTGCCAGTAGTCAGGACAGGGGGCAGAACTATGGCTACACCTTC. This gives the protein CASSQDRGQNYGYTF.

The sample holds one count of this clone. This chain uses TRBV11-3 with TRBJ2-1, with 10 positions matching TRBD1. CDR1 and CDR2 (germline): SGHNT, YENEEA. The CDR3 sequence is 16 residues long. After removal of 1 base from V and 4 bases from J, the junction contained 4 bases not matched to a gene. The CDR3 spells CASSLVGTGEYNEQFF. The CDR3 nucleotides read TGTGCCAGCAGCTTAGTAGGGACAGGGGAATACAATGAGCAGTTCTTC.

This chain uses TRBV4-1 with TRBJ1-3; D unresolved. There are 13 residues in the CDR3. Germline values: CDR1 MGHRA, CDR2 YSYEKL. Deletions cut 4 bases from V and 6 bases from J, with 10 bases between. The CDR3 spells CASSRDIPNTIYF. CDR3 sequence (DNA): TGCGCCAGCAGCCGCGACATACCAAACACCATATATTTT.

The genes are TRBV6-5 and TRBJ2-7, with a tentative D call TRBD2 (6 bases). The CDR3 spans 16 residues. Germline V CDR1 and CDR2: MNHEY, SVGAGI. The V gene lost 0 bases and the J gene lost 0 bases, with 12 bases spanning the gap. In nucleotides, the CDR3 is TGTGCCAGCAGTTACTCGTCCCGGGGGACCTCCTACGAGCAGTACTTC. Amino acids: CASSYSSRGTSYEQYF.

The V call is TRBV11-3, the J call TRBJ2-2; 11 bases are a match to TRBD2. After removal of 5 bases from V and 4 bases from J, the junction contained 6 bases not matched to a gene. Germline V gene sequence: CDR1 SGHNT, CDR2 YENEEA. CDR3 length: 16 amino acids. For the CDR3, the DNA is TGTGCCAGCAGCCTTAGCGGGAGGGCCCCCACCGGGGAGCTGTTTTTT. Its protein product is CASSLSGRAPTGELFF.

This clone was picked up one time. This chain joins TRBV30 and TRBJ2-7; 8 bases match TRBD1. From germline, CDR1 is GTSNPN and CDR2 SVGIG (reference sequence). V lost 3 bases, J lost 2 bases, and 3 bases stayed unmatched. The CDR3 runs to 13 residues. The CDR3 spells CAWRDRVTYEQYF. DNA for the CDR3: TGTGCCTGGAGGGACAGGGTTACCTACGAGCAGTACTTC.

V gene TRBV30 combines with J gene TRBJ1-1; a weak D match, TRBD1 (5 bases). Germline V gene lookup returns CDR1 GTSNPN and CDR2 SVGIG (reference sequence). V gave up 0 bases and J gave up 5 bases, with 16 bases separating them. The length of the CDR3 is 15 residues. CDR3 sequence: CAWSVRGGPGTEAFF. CDR3 sequence (DNA): TGTGCCTGGAGTGTACGGGGAGGACCAGGGACTGAAGCTTTCTTT. The whole variable domain, filled in from reference TRBV30 and TRBJ1-1, reads SQTIHQWPATLVQPVGSPLSLECTVEGTSNPNLYWYRQAAGRGLQLLFYSVGIGQISSEVPQNLSASRPQDRQFILSSKKLLLSDSGFYLCAWSVRGGPGTEAFFGQGTRLTVV.